This TCR beta chain was sequenced in a study of T cells in Graves' hyperthyroidism and ophthalmopathy (dated by TCRdb to the late 2010s). Looking at the study overall: Peripheral blood samples were taken at initial diagnosis, before any treatment was given. To identify TCR V-J signatures that set the groups apart, the researchers used a discovery cohort of 100 patients, made up of 40 to 45 with Graves' ophthalmopathy and about 60 with stable Graves' hyperthyroidism. Prospective prediction of ophthalmopathy was tested in an independent validation cohort of approximately 18 hyperthyroidism patients and 15 to 17 patients who later progressed to ophthalmopathy. The roughly 90 discovery patients were divided at random into training and test sets in a 7:3 ratio. In addition, the study compared T-cell repertoires in thyroid tissue and in blood from over 5 Graves' hyperthyroidism patients. After sampling, hyperthyroidism patients received methimazole starting at 30 mg daily, and ophthalmopathy patients received high-dose intravenous methylprednisolone. According to the paper, TCR Vbeta CDR3 sequencing was carried out on 135 peripheral blood samples, which came from fewer than 50 ophthalmopathy, under 85 hyperthyroidism and around 17 progressor patients.

TCR beta CDR3 regions were amplified from RNA transcripts. The TCR CDR3 was subjected to a first round of RT-PCR using the HTBI primer set and the Qiagen OneStep RT-PCR kit. The libraries were constructed in a second round of multiplex PCR and then size-selected and purified. The libraries were sequenced on an Illumina HiSeq2000 using paired-end 100 bp reads. In the original analysis: Raw data were processed with SOAPnuke, discarding reads with adapters, uncalled bases, mean Phred below 15, or no exact constant-primer or identifier match. High-quality paired reads were merged with COPE v1.2.5, and unique nucleotide sequences were defined as clonotypes. MiTCR v1.1 was used to align the clonotypes against IMGT TRBV, TRBD and TRBJ reference segments. The analysis included only V-J combinations with a frequency above 0.0001, which together covered approximately 99% of the repertoires. A TCS score was defined as the ratio of F50 (clonal expansion) to E x V (chaos), with BLOSUM62-based TCRdist applied between CDR3 peptides within each V-J. Welch's t-statistics and random forest reduced just over 500 V-J features to 13, which were used in a naive Bayes classifier (R e1071). TCRdb cleaned the public reads at Q25 with fastp, built clones with MiXCR and kept in-frame beta chains. Entries are consolidated by CDR3 protein sequence, retaining the most common genes and DNA. The V and J calls and clone size are TCRdb's, not the authors'. This sample gives a few hundred thousand distinct CDR3 sequences in total; less than 25% of them show up just once. The ten biggest clones cover about 25% of the sample.

Findings and caveats that apply to the study as a whole: In validation, the model predicted progression to ophthalmopathy a median of about 6.8 months before onset, with approximately 70% sensitivity and just under 75% specificity. A model built on a 13 V-J signature distinguished ophthalmopathy from stable hyperthyroidism, reaching roughly 88% sensitivity and 81% to 83% specificity in cross-validation and 80%/75% in testing. No statistical method was used to set the sample size in advance, and investigators knew the group allocation. Most expanded thyroid clonotypes (frequency above 0.001) were also found in blood, which suggests that blood repertoires may mirror thyroid immune responses.

A patient counted as having stable Graves' hyperthyroidism if no progression to ophthalmopathy occurred over 18 months of follow-up. Hyperthyroidism patients were newly diagnosed, had a disease duration of under 2 months, and were aged 18 to 65 years. Any patient with an uncontrolled infection, another autoimmune disease, pregnancy or lactation was excluded. Diagnoses were based on clinical symptoms, serum thyroxine and TRAb, thyroid ultrasound and orbital computed tomography. Ficoll-Paque density gradient centrifugation was used to isolate PBMCs from approximately 11 ml of fresh peripheral blood. Total RNA was extracted with Trizol reagent, and quality was checked on an Agilent 2100 Bioanalyzer. This clonotype was picked up many times. Its antigen is not yet known. No much larger clone exists at a distance of one base, and base qualities are not known. There are 11 amino acids in the CDR3, from cysteine to phenylalanine inclusive. Only CDR3 DNA remains: 33 bases, in frame from the first base. CDR1 MNHEY and CDR2 SVGEGT are derived from the germline V gene. Trimming costs V 5 bases and J 4 bases, and their ends lie 5 bases apart.

This TCR was recovered from a man aged 18 to 35 with Graves' hyperthyroidism. Sample: blood. The sequence joins TRBV6-2 or TRBV6-3 to TRBJ1-1; too little of a D gene remains to name it. DNA sequence: TGTGCCAGCAGTACCTCCACTGAAGCTTTCTTT. This is translated as CASSTSTEAFF.